This T cell receptor beta chain is from a study of T cell repertoires in ileal Crohn's disease. Overall study context: All patients had surgery for stricturing (about 60%) or penetrating (39%) disease.

Study-level findings and limits: Compared with CD4 T cells, sorted CD8 cells carried more expanded clones. Endoscopic recurrence occurred in every patient whose clonality exceeded 26.8%.

The CDR3 length is 19 residues. Germline assignment: CDR1 MDHEN and CDR2 SYDVKM. The ends lost 5 bases at V and 1 base at J; junction bases unmatched: 16. Assay used: immunoSEQ multiplex PCR; TCRdb lists only in-frame clones, some missing. Of approximately 5,700 clones in the sample, around 79% were seen once. Notes on this clone: What it binds is not known.

This sequence joins TRBV28 and TRBJ2-5; TRBD2 aligns across 10 bases. This receptor was obtained from an adult with Crohn's disease. The sample consisted of ileal tissue. The CDR3 loop reads CASSGLSGSGRRRQETQYF. CDR3 DNA: TGTGCCAGCAGTGGGTTGTCGGGTAGCGGGAGGCGCCGCCAAGAGACCCAGTACTTC. The entire variable domain, with the rest obtained from reference TRBV28 and TRBJ2-5, is as follows: DVKVTQSSRYLVKRTGEKVFLECVQDMDHENMFWYRQDPGLGLRLIYFSYDVKMKEKGDIPEGYSVSREKKERFSLILESASTNQTSMYLCASSGLSGSGRRRQETQYFGPGTRLLVL.